This TCR beta chain was retrieved from a study of shared clonotypes between healthy human individuals (dated by TCRdb to the early 2020s). A note on the overall study: The cohort comprised a couple of women and a few men aged 18 to 49 years. For each donor, CD4 naive and CD4 memory were each given three plates, CD8 naive was given two plates, and CD8 memory was given one plate. Different laboratories and diverse techniques were used to prepare libraries and sequence TCR repertoires, to increase sequencing depth and limit assay-specific biases. Each donor's leukapheresis produced roughly between roughly 0.94 and 9.5 billion PBMCs. To estimate repertoire size and how much clonotypes are shared between individuals, the study performed deep sequencing of blood TCR repertoires from a handful of healthy adults.

The donors were healthy, HIV-negative adults who had no recently reported acute infections or vaccinations. Every donor was a Caucasian adult living in Nashville, Tennessee, USA. CD4+ T cells were enriched through magnetic negative selection, after which naive cells were positively selected on CD45RA and the remaining negative fraction served as the memory subset. Blood was collected by leukapheresis, and PBMCs were isolated by Ficoll-Histopaque density gradient centrifugation and then cryopreserved in liquid nitrogen vapor phase. Analytical flow cytometry was used to check the purity and quantity of each magnetically sorted T cell population. From each sorted fraction, genomic DNA was isolated and quantified by UV absorbance on a Nanodrop 2000c. The paper's findings and limits, for the study overall: Based on pairwise subsampling, the degree of clonotype sharing among donors was expected to be affected by sequencing depth. Because the study included only a small number of donors, the genetic and exposure-history diversity represented was limited. When several donors were compared, the shared fraction of clonotypes was about 5.2% for naive CD4, around 3.6% for naive CD8, roughly 2.3% for memory CD4, and less than 0.5% for memory CD8. Larger estimated clonotype richness was generally found for naive subsets than for memory subsets. Compared with non-shared clonotypes, clonotypes shared by all four sorted-subset donors had higher generation probabilities. Rarefaction of sorted-subset datasets indicated incomplete sequencing despite the large sequencing depth. Sampling was restricted to blood, and TCR repertoires in tissues likely differ from the TCR repertoires found in blood.

Using the deep immunoSEQ assay, TCR CDR3 regions were amplified from genomic DNA by multiplex PCR. For each cell subset, the extracted genomic DNA was distributed evenly across all wells of several immunoSEQ 96-well plates, and each plate served as one replicate. For sorted subsets, roughly 200 ng genomic DNA, equal to 25,000 to 35,000 T cell genomes, was loaded into each replicate PCR. Purified libraries were quantified with a Qubit 3.0 fluorometer, sized on a Bioanalyzer 2100, and re-quantified with the KAPA Library Quantification kit. Each immunoSEQ 96-well plate was sequenced on its own single-read 150-cycle Illumina NextSeq 550 flow cell. From the authors' description of their analysis: The immunoSEQ output contained only junctional sequences without quality scores, so filtering could not match that applied to full-length reads. Sequences were annotated with PyIR, a Python wrapper for IgBLAST v1.9, and V/J genes and CDR3 were assigned using IMGT germline references. Reads were filtered out if the reads had weak V/J assignments (E-value above 1e-6), no CDR3, stop codons, out-of-frame junctions, or ambiguous translated residues. V3J clonotypes were defined as sequences sharing the same inferred V gene, J gene, and CDR3 amino acid sequence. The percentage overlap between two repertoires was calculated by dividing the number of shared unique clonotypes by the size of the smaller repertoire. Richness of each repertoire was evaluated using RTK rarefaction, the Chao1 estimator, and Recon v2.1 estimates of unobserved clonotypes. Generation probabilities were computed with OLGA for all TCRbeta clonotypes obtained by the gDNA method from four donors. TCRdb carries this immuneACCESS record with in-frame sequences only. Its versions omit some clonotypes, under half of them owing to an unresolved V gene in the studies checked, with the rest unexplained. The V and J calls and clone size are taken from that table; D and trimming were inferred from the DNA. The table for this sample lists roughly 1.5 million clones; approximately 98% of them were counted only once. The ten largest clones represent 0.4% to 0.55% of the sample.

The CDR3 sequence holds 15 residues, the cysteine and phenylalanine included. The CDR3 DNA has 45 bases and is translated from base 1. CDR1 and CDR2, per the germline V gene (reference sequence), are LNHNV and YYDKDF. V is pared back by 5 bases and J by 0 bases, with 13 bases lying between the germline termini. As concerns this clone: Its antigen is unknown. The input lacks base qualities; no much larger clone sits a single base away.

This receptor chain uses TRBV15 and TRBJ1-2; the D gene is possibly TRBD1, with 6 bases matching. The receptor comes from a man aged 25 to 40 in good health. The sequenced sample was naive CD4+ T cells sorted from blood. The sample's cell subset or site label, in plain terms: CD45RA+ positively selected. The nucleotides are TGTGCCACCAGCGGTTACAGGGAGGCTAACTATGGCTACACCTTC. Protein translation: CATSGYREANYGYTF.